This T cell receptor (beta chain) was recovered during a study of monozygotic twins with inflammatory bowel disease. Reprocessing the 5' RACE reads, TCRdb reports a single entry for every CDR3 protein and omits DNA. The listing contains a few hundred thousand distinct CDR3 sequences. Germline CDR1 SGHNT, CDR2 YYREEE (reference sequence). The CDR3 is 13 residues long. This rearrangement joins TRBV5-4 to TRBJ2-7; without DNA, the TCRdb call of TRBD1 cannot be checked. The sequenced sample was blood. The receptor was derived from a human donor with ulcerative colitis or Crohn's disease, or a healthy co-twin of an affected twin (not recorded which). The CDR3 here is CAGRQDFSYEQYF.